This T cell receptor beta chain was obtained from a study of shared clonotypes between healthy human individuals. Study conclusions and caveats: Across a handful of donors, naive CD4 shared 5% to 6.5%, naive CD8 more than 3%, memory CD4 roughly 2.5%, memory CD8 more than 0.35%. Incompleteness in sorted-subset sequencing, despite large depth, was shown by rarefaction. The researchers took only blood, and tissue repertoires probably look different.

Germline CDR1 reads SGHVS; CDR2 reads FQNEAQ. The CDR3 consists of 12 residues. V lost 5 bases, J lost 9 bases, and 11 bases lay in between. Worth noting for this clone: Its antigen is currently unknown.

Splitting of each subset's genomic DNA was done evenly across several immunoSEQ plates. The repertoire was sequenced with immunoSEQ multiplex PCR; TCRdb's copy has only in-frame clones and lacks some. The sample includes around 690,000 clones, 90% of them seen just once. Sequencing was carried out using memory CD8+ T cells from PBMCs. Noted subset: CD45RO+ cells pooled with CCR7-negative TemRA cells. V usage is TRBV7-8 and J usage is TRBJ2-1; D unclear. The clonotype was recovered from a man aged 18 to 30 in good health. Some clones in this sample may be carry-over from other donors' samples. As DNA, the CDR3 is TGTGCCAGCAGCGAGAATGGTGTTGAGCAGTTCTTC. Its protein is CASSENGVEQFF.